The 24 T cell receptor beta chains presented below share a single source sample, sequenced in a study of T cell responses to AZD1222 COVID-19 vaccine. Produced via immunoSEQ multiplex PCR; TCRdb's table is partial and in-frame only. The data contain 80,000 to 100,000 clones, 85% to 90% of them singletons. The sample here was peripheral blood, taken on day 0 of MenACWY control vaccination. These TCRs come from an adult in good health.

Only one count was recorded for this clone. This chain links TRBV18 with TRBJ1-6; D might be TRBD1 (6 bases). The CDR3 runs to 16 residues. Trimming took 3 bases from V and 7 from J, leaving 16 bases between them. The germline gives CDR1 KGHSH, CDR2 LQKENI. The chain's CDR3 is CASSPLKGEGNSPLHF. For the CDR3, the DNA is TGTGCCAGCTCACCCCTAAAGGGGGAGGGAAATTCACCCCTCCACTTT.

V and J are TRBV14 and TRBJ1-3; D remains unclear. Germline CDR1 is SGHDN and CDR2 is FVKESK. The CDR3 runs 16 residues. V dropped 4 bases and J dropped 0 bases, with 13 bases sitting between them. CDR3 DNA sequence: TGTGCCAGCAGCCGAGTAGGAGATGCCTCTGGAAACACCATATATTTT. As protein: CASSRVGDASGNTIYF. Full variable domain (rest looked up from reference TRBV14 and TRBJ1-3): EAGVTQFPSHSVIEKGQTVTLRCDPISGHDNLYWYRRVMGKEIKFLLHFVKESKQDESGMPNNRFLAERTGGTYSTLKVQPAELEDSGVYFCASSRVGDASGNTIYFGEGSWLTVV.

V is TRBV2 and J is TRBJ1-5; 10 positions match TRBD1. Looked up from germline, CDR1 is SNHLY and CDR2 is FYNNEI. The J segment lost 6 bases and the V segment lost 7 bases, leaving 12 bases of the junction unmatched. The CDR3 extends over 16 amino acids. The CDR3 here is CASTNRATGGGQPQHF. The CDR3, as DNA: TGTGCCAGCACCAATCGTGCGACAGGGGGCGGTCAGCCCCAGCATTTT.

The J gene is TRBJ2-2, the V gene TRBV9; 8 bases are a match to TRBD1. Looked up from germline, CDR1 is SGDLS and CDR2 is YYNGEE. The CDR3 sequence is 19 residues long. V gave up 3 bases and J gave up 4 bases; unmatched junction bases: 17. The CDR3 DNA sequence: TGTGCCAGCAGCGGCGACAGGGGCCGCGTAGGTAGGGGCACCGGGGAGCTGTTTTTT. Its translation: CASSGDRGRVGRGTGELFF.

V is TRBV3-1 (or the pseudogene TRBV3-2) and J is TRBJ1-5; 10 bases line up with TRBD1. The CDR3 has 16 amino acids. V lost 2 bases to trimming and J lost 6 bases; unmatched junction nucleotides: 7. Germline CDR1 is LGHDT and CDR2 is YNNKEL (reference sequence). In DNA form, the CDR3 reads TGTGCCAGCAGCCAAAATCCGGGACAGGGGTCTCAGCCCCAGCATTTT. Translating it yields CASSQNPGQGSQPQHF.

The chain links TRBV2 to TRBJ2-7, with D possibly being TRBD1 (6 bases). V gave up 4 bases and J gave up 4 bases, with 8 bases separating them. Germline CDR1 is SNHLY and CDR2 is FYNNEI. This CDR3 has 12 amino acids. The CDR3, as DNA: TGTGCCAGCAGTGCACAGGGTTACGAGCAGTACTTC. Encoded protein: CASSAQGYEQYF.

The chain couples TRBV29-1 to TRBJ2-5; TRBD2 might be the D (6 bases). The CDR3 loop spans 12 amino acids. The V end lost 5 bases, the J end lost 7 bases, and 14 bases lay between the germline ends. Germline V lookup: CDR1 SQVTM, CDR2 ANQGSEA. The CDR3 bases are TGCAGCGTTCGTGGCCAGGAGGGGACCCAGTACTTC. Protein: CSVRGQEGTQYF.

The genes are TRBV19 and TRBJ2-6; 10 bases line up with TRBD1. V dropped 6 bases and J dropped 3; count of bases not matched to a gene: 11. Germline CDR1 and CDR2: LNHDA and SQIVND (reference sequence). CDR3 length equals 18 residues. CDR3 nucleotides: TGTGCCAGTAGCCCAGCGGGGACAGGGGTTTTTGGGGCCAACGTCCTGACTTTC. As protein: CASSPAGTGVFGANVLTF.

The rearrangement joins TRBV24-1 to TRBJ1-5; D call uncertain. CDR1 and CDR2 (germline): KGHDR, SFDVKD. The CDR3 extends over 13 amino acids. The germline V and J ends were trimmed by 1 base and 5 bases, with 5 bases remaining between them. This CDR3 reads CATSDFLDQPQHF. DNA for the CDR3: TGTGCCACCAGTGATTTCTTAGATCAGCCCCAGCATTTT.

This chain connects TRBV7-2 to TRBJ1-2, with D possibly TRBD1 on 5 matching bases. CDR3 size: 14 residues. Germline V gene sequence: CDR1 SGHTA, CDR2 FQGNSA. V gave up 4 bases and J gave up 0 bases, with 9 bases separating them. The DNA of the CDR3 is TGTGCCAGCAGCTCCGGGGCTTCTAACTATGGCTACACCTTC. Translating it yields CASSSGASNYGYTF.

The chain has TRBV19 and TRBJ1-5; the D gene is possibly TRBD1 (5 bases). The CDR3 has 15 amino acids. Germline V gene data show CDR1 as LNHDA and CDR2 as SQIVND (reference sequence). Trimming shortened V by 5 bases and J by 4 bases, and 15 bases separated the two germline ends. This chain's CDR3 is CASSDRGRGNQPQHF. CDR3 nucleotides: TGTGCCAGTAGTGACCGGGGCCGGGGGAATCAGCCCCAGCATTTT.

The chain joins TRBV6-6 to TRBJ1-4; no clear D gene. Germline lookup yields CDR1 MNHNY and CDR2 SVGAGI (reference sequence). V lost 6 bases and J 4 bases, leaving 3 bases between the germline ends. The CDR3 is 11 amino acids. CDR3: CASRINEKLFF. CDR3 coding DNA: TGTGCCAGCAGAATTAATGAAAAACTGTTTTTT.

The chain combines TRBV28 with TRBJ1-2; no reliable D call. V was cut by 6 bases and J by 4 bases, with 18 bases left in between. CDR1 is MDHEN, CDR2 SYDVKM, per germline. The CDR3 sequence is 15 residues long. The CDR3 DNA sequence: TGTGCCAGCAGCCCACCCGGGCAGGACCTCTATGGCTACACCTTC. Translated: CASSPPGQDLYGYTF.

The chain joins TRBV19 to TRBJ1-4; perhaps TRBD1 as D (6 bases). The germline gives CDR1 LNHDA, CDR2 SQIVND (reference sequence). The CDR3 is made up of 15 amino acids. Trimming removed 5 bases at V and 7 bases at J, with 17 bases between. CDR3 in DNA: TGTGCCAGTAGTCTCCGGACAGCCGTGGGTGAAAAACTGTTTTTT. Encoded protein: CASSLRTAVGEKLFF.

CDR3 sequence (DNA): TGTGCTGTGACCGCGGGAACTAATGAAAAACTGTTTTTT. Its protein is CAVTAGTNEKLFF. The V gene is TRBV3-1 (or the pseudogene TRBV3-2), the J gene TRBJ1-4, with D unclear. The V gene's germline CDR1 is LGHDT and CDR2 YNNKEL (reference sequence). CDR3 length equals 13 residues.

The chain joins TRBV11-2 to TRBJ1-1; the D is unclear. The germline V gene has CDR1 SGHAT and CDR2 FQNNGV. V shed 5 bases and J shed 5 bases, with 18 bases lying between them. The CDR3 consists of 15 residues. CDR3 sequence reads: CASSRYSTPPTEAFF. Here the CDR3 DNA reads TGTGCCAGCAGCCGATATTCCACGCCGCCGACTGAAGCTTTCTTT.

The chain carries TRBV5-4 and TRBJ2-3; D is perhaps TRBD1 (6 bases). The V end lost 3 bases, the J end lost 0 bases, and 8 bases lay between the germline ends. From germline, CDR1 is SGHNT and CDR2 YYREEE (reference sequence). The CDR3 extends over 14 amino acids. Written as DNA, the CDR3 is TGTGCCAGCAGCTCCCAGGGGAGCACAGATACGCAGTATTTT. Translating gives CASSSQGSTDTQYF.

The chain uses TRBV5-6 and TRBJ1-1; D is possibly TRBD1 (6 bases). From germline, CDR1 is SGHDT and CDR2 YYEEEE. V was pared by 4 bases and J by 1 base, with 8 bases between. The CDR3 runs 13 residues. The CDR3 DNA sequence: TGTGCCAGCAGCCGACAGGCGAACACTGAAGCTTTCTTT. It yields the protein CASSRQANTEAFF. The complete variable domain, with remaining parts taken from reference TRBV5-6 and TRBJ1-1, reads DAGVTQSPTHLIKTRGQQVTLRCSPKSGHDTVSWYQQALGQGPQFIFQYYEEEERQRGNFPDRFSGHQFPNYSSELNVNALLLGDSALYLCASSRQANTEAFFGQGTRLTVV.

V and J are TRBV7-8 and TRBJ1-6, with D tentatively TRBD1 (6 bases). The CDR3 spans 14 residues. Germline CDR1 and CDR2: SGHVS and FQNEAQ. Trimming took 3 bases from V and 11 from J, leaving 14 bases between them. As DNA, the CDR3 is TGTGCCAGCAGCTTCGGACAGCGGTCGGCACCCCTCCACTTT. It translates to CASSFGQRSAPLHF.

The V gene is TRBV19, the J gene TRBJ1-6, with 9 bases aligning to TRBD1. Germline trimming cut 3 bases from V and 8 bases from J; bases unmatched to any gene: 5. The CDR3 runs to 15 residues. Germline loops: CDR1 LNHDA, CDR2 SQIVND (reference sequence). The CDR3 sequence is CASSIGQGWDSPLHF. CDR3 bases: TGTGCCAGTAGTATTGGACAGGGGTGGGATTCACCCCTCCACTTT.

The rearrangement joins TRBV25-1 to TRBJ2-7; D may correspond to TRBD1 or TRBD2 (5 bases each). The CDR3 spans 16 residues. V gave up 4 bases and J gave up 2 bases, with 18 bases separating them. The germline gives CDR1 MGHDK, CDR2 SYGVNS. The CDR3 DNA follows: TGTGCCAGCAGTGCGAGGGTGTCGAGGGGCCCCTACGAGCAGTACTTC. Translating it yields CASSARVSRGPYEQYF.

Concerning this clone: Other DNA sequences in the sample encode the same CDR3. The chain uses TRBV4-3 and TRBJ1-5; the D is unclear. In germline, CDR1 is LGHNA, CDR2 YSLEER. CDR3 size: 13 residues. Trimming shortened V by 0 bases and J by 2 bases, and 2 bases separated the two germline ends. The CDR3 loop reads CASSQDRNQPQHF. In DNA, the CDR3 is TGCGCCAGCAGCCAAGATCGCAATCAGCCCCAGCATTTT.

The chain is built from TRBV12-5 and TRBJ1-4, with 7 positions matching TRBD1. V shed 6 bases, J shed 3 bases, and the junction held 4 bases outside the gene matches. The CDR3 sequence is 14 residues long. Germline V gene lookup returns CDR1 LGHNT and CDR2 FRNRAP. The CDR3 nucleotides read TGTGCTAGTGGGCCCGGGACAGCTAATGAAAAACTGTTTTTT. This encodes CASGPGTANEKLFF.

The chain links TRBV3-1 (or the pseudogene TRBV3-2) to TRBJ1-5; D call uncertain. In germline, CDR1 is LGHDT, CDR2 YNNKEL (reference sequence). V was cut by 1 base and J by 0 bases, with 4 bases left in between. CDR3 length equals 14 residues. The CDR3 loop reads CASSQGFSNQPQHF. CDR3 coding DNA: TGTGCCAGCAGCCAAGGATTTAGCAATCAGCCCCAGCATTTT.